This T cell receptor (beta chain) was retrieved from a study of molecular identifiers for immune sequencing clone quantification. Study in general: Replicate experiments took RNA from about 21,000 or 97,000 naive CD8 cells, divided it five ways and sequenced four.

This clonotype was seen more than once but under ten times. What it recognizes is unknown. Libraries used about 19,000 to 1,000,000 sorted naive CD8 T cells and 10%, 30% or 50% RNA input. Broader study findings: Over 97% of CMV-specific effector molecules, but under 1% of naive ones, were in clones above 20 copies. Jurkat TCR RNA spiked in from one cell could reportedly be detected among approximately 980,000 naive cells.

MiXCR was run by TCRdb on the PCR reads, yielding one entry per CDR3 protein. The repertoire consists of over 300,000 distinct CDR3 sequences, with 24% occurring once and the leading ten covering around 0.76%. Specimen: naive CD8+ T cells from blood, with Jurkat cell RNA spiked in. The sample's subset: FACS-sorted CD8+CD4-CCR7+CD45RA+ naive T cells. The origin of this receptor is a human donor in good health. Some libraries in this study had Jurkat cell RNA spiked in.

The CDR3 reads CASSYPGQLVAGELFF. DNA of the CDR3: TGTGCCAGCAGTTATCCGGGACAGCTAGTTGCCGGGGAGCTGTTTTTT. This chain connects TRBV12-3 or TRBV12-4 to TRBJ2-2, with 7 nucleotides matching TRBD1. The CDR3 is 16 amino acids. Germline trimming cut 4 bases from V and 6 bases from J; bases unmatched to any gene: 11.